This TCR beta chain was sequenced in a study of CD8 T cells in Susac syndrome. The authors reverse transcribed roughly 0.5 to 1 ug RNA with random hexamers. TCRdb reprocessed the immunoSEQ multiplex PCR reads via MiXCR and lists one record per CDR3 protein. The profile covers a few hundred thousand distinct CDR3 sequences, with more than 80% appearing a single time and 0.12% taken by the ten largest. Germline V lookup: CDR1 MDHEN, CDR2 SYDVKM. The CDR3 covers 14 residues. V shed 5 bases and J shed 1 base, with 11 bases lying between them. This clonotype was sampled from a human donor with multiple sclerosis. Sequenced: CD8+ T cells from PBMCs. The rearrangement uses TRBV28 and TRBJ2-5, with no clear D. CDR3 region: CASSPQSFQETQYF. Here the CDR3 DNA reads TGTGCCAGCAGTCCACAGAGCTTCCAAGAGACCCAGTACTTC.